This TCR beta chain was documented in a study of blood T cell repertoires in COVID-19. The CDR3 is made up of 13 amino acids. The germline V and J ends were trimmed by 11 bases and 0 bases, with 13 bases remaining between them. CDR1 and CDR2 from the germline V gene are MNHEY and SVGAGI. Assay: immunoSEQ multiplex PCR; the TCRdb copy retains only in-frame clones and omits some. Of more than 250,000 clones listed, more than 85% are singletons. The source of this sequence is a man aged 18 to 29 with active or convalescent COVID-19. Sequencing input: peripheral blood. V usage is TRBV6-5 and J usage is TRBJ1-1, with a tentative D call TRBD1 (6 bases). The CDR3 reads CAAGETLNTEAFF. As DNA, the CDR3 is TGTGCCGCAGGGGAGACCCTGAACACTGAAGCTTTCTTT.